The sequence of this T cell receptor beta chain was determined in a study of CD4+ T cells in melanoma. Here immunoSEQ multiplex PCR was the method, and the copy in TCRdb shows in-frame clones only, minus some. The table lists 110,000 to 150,000 clones, 80% to 95% of them singletons. Germline V CDR1 and CDR2: SGHRS, YFSETQ. The CDR3 consists of 13 residues. V was cut by 6 bases and J by 4 bases, with 8 bases left in between. Findings and caveats of the study: A reported correlation linked neoantigen-specific CD4+ T cells to CD8+, macrophage and B cell function. Neoantigen-specific CD4+ T cells in melanoma reportedly had diverse differentiation states.

Note on this clone: The antigen is unknown.

This clonotype originated in a human donor with melanoma. The V call is TRBV5-1, the J call TRBJ1-6; D remains unclear. CDR3 protein: CASTRGYNSPLHF. The CDR3, as DNA: TGCGCCAGCACTCGAGGGTATAATTCACCCCTCCACTTT.